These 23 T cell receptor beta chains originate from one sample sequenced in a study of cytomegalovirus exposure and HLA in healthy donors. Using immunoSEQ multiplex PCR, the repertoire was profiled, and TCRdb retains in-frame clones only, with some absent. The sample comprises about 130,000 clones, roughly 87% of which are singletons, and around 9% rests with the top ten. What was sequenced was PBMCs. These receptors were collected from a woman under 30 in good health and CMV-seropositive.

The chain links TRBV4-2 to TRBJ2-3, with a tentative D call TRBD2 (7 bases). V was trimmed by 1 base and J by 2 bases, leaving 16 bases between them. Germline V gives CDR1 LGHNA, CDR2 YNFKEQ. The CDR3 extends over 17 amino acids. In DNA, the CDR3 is TGTGCCAGCAGCCAAGGAATTGGAGGGGGGGCCACAGATACGCAGTATTTT. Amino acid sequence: CASSQGIGGGATDTQYF.

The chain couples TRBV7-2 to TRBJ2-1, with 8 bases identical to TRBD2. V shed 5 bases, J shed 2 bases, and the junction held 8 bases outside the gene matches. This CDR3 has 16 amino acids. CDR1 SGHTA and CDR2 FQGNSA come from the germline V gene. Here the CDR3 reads CASSRRGGGTYNEQFF. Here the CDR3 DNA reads TGTGCCAGCAGCCGGCGGGGCGGGGGGACCTACAATGAGCAGTTCTTC. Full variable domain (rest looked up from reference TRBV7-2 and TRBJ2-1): GAGVSQSPSNKVTEKGKDVELRCDPISGHTALYWYRQSLGQGLEFLIYFQGNSAPDKSGLPSDRFSAERTGGSVSTLTIQRTQQEDSAVYLCASSRRGGGTYNEQFFGPGTRLTVL.

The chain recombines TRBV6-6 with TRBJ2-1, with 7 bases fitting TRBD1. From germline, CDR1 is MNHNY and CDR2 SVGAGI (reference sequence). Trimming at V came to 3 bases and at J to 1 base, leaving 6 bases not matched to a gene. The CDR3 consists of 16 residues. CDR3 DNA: TGTGCCAGCAGTTATCCAGGGACAGTTTCCTACAATGAGCAGTTCTTC. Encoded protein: CASSYPGTVSYNEQFF.

DNA of the CDR3: TGTGCCAGCAGTGCCTCCAGCGGGGGTTCGGCACCCCTCCACTTT. This encodes CASSASSGGSAPLHF. The rearrangement uses TRBV6-1 and TRBJ1-6, with D perhaps TRBD1 (5 bases). CDR3 size: 15 residues. Trimming removed 4 bases from V and 11 bases from J, with 18 bases in between. From germline, CDR1 is MNHNS and CDR2 SASEGT.

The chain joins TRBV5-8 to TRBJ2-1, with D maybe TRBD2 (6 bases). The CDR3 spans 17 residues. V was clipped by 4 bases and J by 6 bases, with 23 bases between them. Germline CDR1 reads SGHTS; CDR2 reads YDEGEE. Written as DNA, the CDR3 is TGTGCCAGCAGCCCTTGGTTGGGGGGTGAAAATGGCAATGAGCAGTTCTTC. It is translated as CASSPWLGGENGNEQFF.

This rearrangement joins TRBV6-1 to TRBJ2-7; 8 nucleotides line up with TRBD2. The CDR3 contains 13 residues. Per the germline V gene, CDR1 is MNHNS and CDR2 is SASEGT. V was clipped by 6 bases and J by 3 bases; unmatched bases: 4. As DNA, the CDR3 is TGTGCCAGCAGGGCGGGAGGTCACTACGAGCAGTACTTC. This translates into CASRAGGHYEQYF.

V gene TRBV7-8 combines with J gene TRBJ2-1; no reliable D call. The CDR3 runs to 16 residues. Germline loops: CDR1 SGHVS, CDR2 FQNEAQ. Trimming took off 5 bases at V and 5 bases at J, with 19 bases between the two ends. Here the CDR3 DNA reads TGTGCCAGCAGCCGAGGCCGACTCCCGTGGAACAATGAGCAGTTCTTC. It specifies CASSRGRLPWNNEQFF.

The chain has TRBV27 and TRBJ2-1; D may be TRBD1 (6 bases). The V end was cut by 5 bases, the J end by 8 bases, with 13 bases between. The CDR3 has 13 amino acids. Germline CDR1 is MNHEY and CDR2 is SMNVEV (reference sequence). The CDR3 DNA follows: TGTGCCAGCAGTCTTCAGGGGCACTATGAGCAGTTCTTC. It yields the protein CASSLQGHYEQFF.

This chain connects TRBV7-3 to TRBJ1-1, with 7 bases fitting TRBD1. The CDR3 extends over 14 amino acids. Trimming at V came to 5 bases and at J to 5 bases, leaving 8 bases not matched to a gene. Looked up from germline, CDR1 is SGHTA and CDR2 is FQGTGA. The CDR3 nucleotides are TGTGCCAGCAGCATCTCAGGGGGAGAGACTGAAGCTTTCTTT. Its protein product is CASSISGGETEAFF.

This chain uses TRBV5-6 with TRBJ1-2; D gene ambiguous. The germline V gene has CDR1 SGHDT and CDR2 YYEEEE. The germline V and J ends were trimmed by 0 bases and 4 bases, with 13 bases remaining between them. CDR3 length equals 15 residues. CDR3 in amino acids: CASSLAGGLSYGYTF. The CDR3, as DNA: TGTGCCAGCAGCTTGGCGGGAGGGCTTTCCTATGGCTACACCTTC.

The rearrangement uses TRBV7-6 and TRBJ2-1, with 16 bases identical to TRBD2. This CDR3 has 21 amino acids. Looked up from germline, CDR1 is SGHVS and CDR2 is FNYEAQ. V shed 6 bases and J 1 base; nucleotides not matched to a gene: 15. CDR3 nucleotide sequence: TGTGCCAGCAGACAGGGGAAACCGGGACTAGCGGGGGGGTGGTCCTACAATGAGCAGTTCTTC. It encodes CASRQGKPGLAGGWSYNEQFF.

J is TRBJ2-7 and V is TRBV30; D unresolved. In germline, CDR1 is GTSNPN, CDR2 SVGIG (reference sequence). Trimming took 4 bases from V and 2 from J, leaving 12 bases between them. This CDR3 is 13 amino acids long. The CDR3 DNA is TGTGCCTGGAAGTCCCGGTCGACCTACGAGCAGTACTTC. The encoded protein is CAWKSRSTYEQYF.

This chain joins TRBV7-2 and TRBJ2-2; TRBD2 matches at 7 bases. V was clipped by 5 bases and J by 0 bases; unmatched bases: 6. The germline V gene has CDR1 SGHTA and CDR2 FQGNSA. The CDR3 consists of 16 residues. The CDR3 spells CASSRVGGANTGELFF. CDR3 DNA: TGTGCCAGCAGCCGTGTTGGGGGGGCGAACACCGGGGAGCTGTTTTTT. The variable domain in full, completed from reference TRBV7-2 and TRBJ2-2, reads GAGVSQSPSNKVTEKGKDVELRCDPISGHTALYWYRQSLGQGLEFLIYFQGNSAPDKSGLPSDRFSAERTGGSVSTLTIQRTQQEDSAVYLCASSRVGGANTGELFFGEGSRLTVL.

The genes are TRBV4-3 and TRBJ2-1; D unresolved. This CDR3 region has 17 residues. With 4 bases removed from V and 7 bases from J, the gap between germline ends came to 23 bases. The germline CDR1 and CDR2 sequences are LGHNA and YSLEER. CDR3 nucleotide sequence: TGCGCCAGCAGCCGCACCCCTCAGGTGCCCTATACAAATGAGCAGTTCTTC. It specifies CASSRTPQVPYTNEQFF.

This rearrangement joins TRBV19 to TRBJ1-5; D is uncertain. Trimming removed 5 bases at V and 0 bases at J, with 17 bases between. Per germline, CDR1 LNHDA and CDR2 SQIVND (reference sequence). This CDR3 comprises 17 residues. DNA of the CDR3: TGTGCCAGTAGTGGCGACACAGTTCGCTATAGCAATCAGCCCCAGCATTTT. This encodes CASSGDTVRYSNQPQHF.

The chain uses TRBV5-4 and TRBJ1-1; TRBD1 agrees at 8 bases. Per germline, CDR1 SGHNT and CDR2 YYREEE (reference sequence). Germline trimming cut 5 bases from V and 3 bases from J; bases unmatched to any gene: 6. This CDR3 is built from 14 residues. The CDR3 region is CASSETGVHTEAFF. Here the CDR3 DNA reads TGTGCCAGCAGTGAGACAGGGGTCCACACTGAAGCTTTCTTT.

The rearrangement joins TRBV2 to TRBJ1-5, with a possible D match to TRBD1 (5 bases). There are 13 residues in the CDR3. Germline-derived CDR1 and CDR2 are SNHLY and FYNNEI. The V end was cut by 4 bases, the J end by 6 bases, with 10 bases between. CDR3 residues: CASSGGGSQPQHF. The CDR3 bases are TGTGCCAGCAGTGGGGGGGGAAGTCAGCCCCAGCATTTT.

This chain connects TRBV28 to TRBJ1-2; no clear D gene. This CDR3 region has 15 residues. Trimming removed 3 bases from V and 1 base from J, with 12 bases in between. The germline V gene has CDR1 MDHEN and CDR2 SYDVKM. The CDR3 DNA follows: TGTGCCAGCAGTTTGGCGGAACGTTTTAACTATGGCTACACCTTC. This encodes CASSLAERFNYGYTF.

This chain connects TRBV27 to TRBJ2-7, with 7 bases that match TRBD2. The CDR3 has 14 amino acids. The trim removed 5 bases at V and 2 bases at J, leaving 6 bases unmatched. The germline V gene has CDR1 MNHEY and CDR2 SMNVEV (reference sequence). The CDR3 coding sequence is TGTGCCAGCAGTCCCGGACTAGGGCCCTACGAGCAGTACTTC. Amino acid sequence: CASSPGLGPYEQYF.

Written as DNA, the CDR3 is TGTGCCAGCAGTTCGGCGGCGAAGGCCAGCTACGAGCAGTACTTC. Protein sequence: CASSSAAKASYEQYF. The rearrangement links TRBV6-6 to TRBJ2-7; no clear D. V gave up 4 bases and J gave up 3 bases, with 16 bases separating them. The V gene's germline CDR1 is MNHNY and CDR2 SVGAGI (reference sequence). The CDR3 is 15 amino acids.

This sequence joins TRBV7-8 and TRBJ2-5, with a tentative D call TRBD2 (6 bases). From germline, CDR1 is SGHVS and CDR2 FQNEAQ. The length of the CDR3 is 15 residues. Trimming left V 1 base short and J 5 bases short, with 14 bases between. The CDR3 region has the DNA TGTGCCAGCAGCTTAGGTTACGGGGGTCAGGAGACCCAGTACTTC. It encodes CASSLGYGGQETQYF.

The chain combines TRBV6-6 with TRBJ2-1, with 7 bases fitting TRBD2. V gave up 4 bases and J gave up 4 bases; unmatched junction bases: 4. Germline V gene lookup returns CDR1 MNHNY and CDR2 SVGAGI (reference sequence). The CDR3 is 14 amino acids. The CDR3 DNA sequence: TGTGCCAGCAGTTTACCGGGACTATACAATGAGCAGTTCTTC. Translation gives CASSLPGLYNEQFF.

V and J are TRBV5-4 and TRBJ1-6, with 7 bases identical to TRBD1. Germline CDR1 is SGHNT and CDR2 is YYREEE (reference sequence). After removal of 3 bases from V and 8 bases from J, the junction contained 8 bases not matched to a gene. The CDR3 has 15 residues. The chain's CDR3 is CASSSIGTEDSPLHF. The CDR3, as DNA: TGTGCCAGCAGCTCAATCGGGACAGAAGATTCACCCCTCCACTTT.